Below, 9 T cell receptor beta chains from the same sample are listed, as sequenced in a study of blood T cell repertoires in COVID-19. Clones were read by immunoSEQ multiplex PCR, and TCRdb kept only the in-frame ones, dropping some. The sample consists of about 390,000 clones, 87% of them appearing once. Sequenced input: peripheral blood. All receptors derive from a woman aged 55 to 70 with COVID-19, enrolled during active disease.

The chain links TRBV30 to TRBJ1-6; 11 nucleotides align to TRBD1. This CDR3 is 16 amino acids long. Germline assignment: CDR1 GTSNPN and CDR2 SVGIG (reference sequence). V was pared by 4 bases and J by 1 base, with 3 bases of the junction left unmatched. The CDR3 protein is CAWTGTGGSYNSPLHF. The CDR3 nucleotides are TGTGCCTGGACCGGGACAGGGGGATCCTATAATTCACCCCTCCACTTT.

The rearrangement uses TRBV6-6 and TRBJ1-5; 11 bases are a match to TRBD1. With V trimmed by 2 bases and J by 6 bases, 0 bases remained unmatched. The CDR3 extends over 14 amino acids. Germline CDR1 reads MNHNY; CDR2 reads SVGAGI (reference sequence). The CDR3 bases are TGTGCCAGCAGTTACGGACAGGGGGCTCAGCCCCAGCATTTT. Translation: CASSYGQGAQPQHF.

This sequence joins TRBV7-2 and TRBJ2-3; 9 positions agree with TRBD2. V lost 4 bases and J lost 4; bases outside the gene matches: 6. Germline assignment: CDR1 SGHTA and CDR2 FQGNSA. CDR3 size: 15 residues. The CDR3 protein is CASSSLGLAADTQYF. The CDR3 DNA reads as TGTGCCAGCAGCTCCCTGGGACTAGCTGCAGATACGCAGTATTTT.

The chain has TRBV3-1 (or the pseudogene TRBV3-2) and TRBJ2-2; tentatively, D is TRBD1 (5 bases). The germline V and J ends were trimmed by 0 bases and 1 base, with 27 bases remaining between them. Germline V gene data show CDR1 as LGHDT and CDR2 as YNNKEL (reference sequence). There are 22 residues in the CDR3. CDR3 protein: CASSQDLVRKGRLKQNTGELFF. The DNA of the CDR3 is TGTGCCAGCAGCCAAGATTTGGTCCGGAAGGGGCGATTAAAACAGAACACCGGGGAGCTGTTTTTT.

V gene TRBV5-4 combines with J gene TRBJ1-6; D is possibly TRBD1 (5 bases). The CDR3 loop spans 14 amino acids. CDR1 and CDR2 (germline): SGHNT, YYREEE (reference sequence). Trimming took off 0 bases at V and 10 bases at J, with 11 bases between the two ends. In DNA, the CDR3 is TGTGCCAGCAGCTTGGGACAGACATTCTCACCCCTCCACTTT. Translating gives CASSLGQTFSPLHF.

This rearrangement joins TRBV18 to TRBJ2-5; D uncertain. CDR1 is KGHSH, CDR2 LQKENI, per germline. CDR3 length equals 13 residues. Trimming removed 3 bases at V and 1 base at J, with 6 bases between. The CDR3 is CASSPTVQETQYF. CDR3 nucleotide sequence: TGTGCCAGCTCACCTACGGTCCAAGAGACCCAGTACTTC.

J is TRBJ1-5 and V is TRBV6-2 or TRBV6-3, with 9 bases aligning to TRBD1. The CDR3 totals 17 residues. CDR1 is MNHEY and CDR2 is SVGEGT in the germline V gene. The ends lost 5 bases at V and 9 bases at J; junction bases unmatched: 17. CDR3 in amino acids: CASSPRTGATGGGPQHF. The CDR3 nucleotides are TGTGCCAGCAGTCCGAGGACAGGGGCAACGGGTGGAGGGCCCCAGCATTTT.

The DNA for the CDR3 is TGTGCCTGGGACATCTCTGGAAACACCATATATTTT. Translated: CAWDISGNTIYF. V gene TRBV30 combines with J gene TRBJ1-3, with no clear D. Germline CDR1 and CDR2: GTSNPN and SVGIG (reference sequence). The CDR3 is made up of 12 amino acids. Trimming shortened V by 5 bases and J by 0 bases, and 5 bases separated the two germline ends.

The chain uses TRBV5-1 and TRBJ1-2; 9 positions match TRBD1. Trimming removed 0 bases from V and 6 bases from J; junction bases left unmatched: 3. Germline assignment: CDR1 SGHRS and CDR2 YFSETQ. The CDR3 spans 14 residues. The CDR3, as DNA: TGCGCCAGCAGCTTGGCCGGGACAGGGAATGGCTACACCTTC. Its protein is CASSLAGTGNGYTF.